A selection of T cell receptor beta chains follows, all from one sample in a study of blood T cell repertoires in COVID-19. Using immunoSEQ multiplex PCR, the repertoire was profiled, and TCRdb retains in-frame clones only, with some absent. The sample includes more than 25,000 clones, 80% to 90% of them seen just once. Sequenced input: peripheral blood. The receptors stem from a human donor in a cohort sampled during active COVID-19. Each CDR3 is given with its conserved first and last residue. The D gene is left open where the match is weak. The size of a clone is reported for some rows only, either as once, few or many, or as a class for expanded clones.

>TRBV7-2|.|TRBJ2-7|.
CASSGQTGYEQYF
TGTGCCAGCAGCGGACAGACAGGCTACGAGCAGTACTTC
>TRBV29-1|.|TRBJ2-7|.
CSVGGGGVYEQYF
TGCAGCGTTGGAGGGGGAGGGGTGTACGAGCAGTACTTC
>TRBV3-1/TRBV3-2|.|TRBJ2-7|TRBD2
CASSQGLAGYEQYF
TGTGCCAGCAGCCAAGGGTTAGCGGGGTACGAGCAGTACTTC
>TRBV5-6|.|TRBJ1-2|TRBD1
CASSLVRRWDREYGYTF
TGTGCCAGCAGCTTGGTAAGGAGGTGGGACAGGGAGTATGGCTACACCTTC
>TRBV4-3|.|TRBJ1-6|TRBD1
CASSQEGTGNSPLHF
TGCGCCAGCAGCCAAGAGGGGACAGGTAATTCACCCCTCCACTTT
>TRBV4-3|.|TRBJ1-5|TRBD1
CASSQEQGAQPQHF
TGCGCCAGCAGCCAGGAACAGGGGGCCCAGCCCCAGCATTTT
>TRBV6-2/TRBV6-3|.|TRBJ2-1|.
CASSYSPPRGVYNEQFF
TGTGCCAGCAGTTACTCGCCCCCGCGCGGGGTCTACAATGAGCAGTTCTTC
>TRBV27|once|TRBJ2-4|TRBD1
CASRPRDRGIAKNIQYF
TGTGCCAGCAGACCCCGGGACAGGGGGATTGCCAAAAACATTCAGTACTTC
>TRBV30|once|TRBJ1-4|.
CACMNRERREKLFF
TGTGCCTGTATGAACAGGGAGCGCAGGGAAAAACTGTTTTTT
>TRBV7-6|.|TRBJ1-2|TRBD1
CASSQGDREGAYGYTF
TGTGCCAGCAGCCAGGGGGACAGGGAAGGGGCCTATGGCTACACCTTC
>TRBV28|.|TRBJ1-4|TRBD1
CASSLGQGREKLFF
TGTGCCAGCAGTTTGGGACAGGGGCGGGAAAAACTGTTTTTT
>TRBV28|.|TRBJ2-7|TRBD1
CASSFYRGEQYF
TGTGCCAGCAGTTTTTACAGGGGCGAGCAGTACTTC
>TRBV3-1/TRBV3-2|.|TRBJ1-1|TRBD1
CASSRGTGGSNF
TGTGCCAGCAGCCGCGGGACAGGGGGATCTAACTTT
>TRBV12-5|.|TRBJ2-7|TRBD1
CASGAQGHYEQYF
TGTGCTAGTGGTGCACAGGGGCACTACGAGCAGTACTTC
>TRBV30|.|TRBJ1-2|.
CAWSGLGRDYGYTF
TGTGCCTGGAGTGGCCTGGGGAGGGACTATGGCTACACCTTC
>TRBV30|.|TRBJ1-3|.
CASRAGWSRSGNTIYF
TGTGCCTCCCGGGCAGGGTGGTCTAGGTCTGGAAACACCATATATTTT
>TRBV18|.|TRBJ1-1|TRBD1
CASSRQGNTEAFF
TGTGCCAGCTCACGACAGGGGAACACTGAAGCTTTCTTT
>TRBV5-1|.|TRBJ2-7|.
CASSGGSFSYEQYF
TGCGCCAGCAGCGGGGGGTCATTCTCCTACGAGCAGTACTTC
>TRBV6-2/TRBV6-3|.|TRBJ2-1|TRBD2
CASSQGGRGYYNEQFF
TGTGCCAGCAGTCAGGGAGGGAGGGGCTACTACAATGAGCAGTTCTTC
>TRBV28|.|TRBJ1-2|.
CASSLGRYGYTF
TGTGCCAGCAGTTTAGGTCGGTATGGCTACACCTTC
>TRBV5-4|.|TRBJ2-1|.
CASSPPPGFDEQFF
TGTGCCAGCAGCCCCCCACCGGGGTTCGATGAGCAGTTCTTC
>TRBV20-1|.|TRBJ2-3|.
CSALRGNTQYF
TGCAGTGCTTTACGGGGAAATACGCAGTATTTT
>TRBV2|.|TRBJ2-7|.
CASSVEQSYEQYF
TGTGCCAGCAGTGTGGAGCAGTCCTACGAGCAGTACTTC
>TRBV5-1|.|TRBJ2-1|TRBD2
CASSLLAGDTFNEQFF
TGCGCCAGCAGCTTACTAGCGGGGGATACCTTTAATGAGCAGTTCTTC
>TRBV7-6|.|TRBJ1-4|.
CASSLQFEKLFF
TGTGCCAGCAGCCTGCAGTTTGAAAAACTGTTTTTT
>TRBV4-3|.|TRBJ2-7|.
CASSQVLVGYEQYF
TGCGCCAGCAGCCAAGTCCTAGTTGGCTACGAGCAGTACTTC
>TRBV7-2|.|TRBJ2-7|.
CASSPSDQRTYEQYF
TGTGCCAGCAGCCCTAGCGATCAGCGCACCTACGAGCAGTACTTC
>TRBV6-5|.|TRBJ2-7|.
CASRGQTFYEQYF
TGTGCCAGCAGAGGACAAACTTTCTACGAGCAGTACTTC
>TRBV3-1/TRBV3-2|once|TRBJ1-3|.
CASSRIPLEGNTIYF
TGTGCCAGCAGCCGGATCCCCCTAGAGGGAAACACCATATATTTT
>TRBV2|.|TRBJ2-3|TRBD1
CASTFVPTGGDTQYF
TGTGCCAGCACTTTCGTTCCGACAGGGGGAGATACGCAGTATTTT
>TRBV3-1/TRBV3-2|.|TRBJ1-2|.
CASSPSYTAAWGYTF
TGTGCCAGCAGCCCTTCCTATACCGCGGCATGGGGCTACACCTTC
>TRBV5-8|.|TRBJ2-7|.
CASSFGDITYEQYF
TGTGCCAGCAGCTTTGGGGACATAACCTACGAGCAGTACTTC